This paragraph reports one TCR beta chain. The sample belongs to a study of blood T cell repertoires in COVID-19. V lost 2 bases and J 5 bases, leaving 6 bases between the germline ends. The CDR3 covers 12 residues. Germline CDR1 is MRHNA and CDR2 is SNTAGT. In the authors' methods: For nucleated cells, counts were estimated from reference gene primer amplification. Libraries were prepared by immunoSEQ multiplex PCR; TCRdb keeps only in-frame clonotypes and omits some of them. The V and J calls and the clone size are those of that table, but D and trimming were determined from the DNA. The top ten clones hold more than 1.5% of a sample with 100,000 to 150,000 clones, 70% to 90% of them seen once.

This TCR came from a human donor in a cohort sampled during active COVID-19. Sequencing was performed on peripheral blood. V is TRBV6-4 and J is TRBJ1-1; D gene uncertain. Here the CDR3 reads CASSDPGTEAFF. CDR3 nucleotide sequence: TGTGCCAGCAGTGACCCGGGGACTGAAGCTTTCTTT.